The 23 T cell receptor beta chains listed next were all sequenced from one sample in a study of T cell clusters in autoimmune cytopenias (dated by TCRdb to about 2019). Each sample's TRB amplification started from roughly 240 ng of peripheral blood genomic DNA, which corresponds to around 36,000 genome equivalents. For sequencing, an Illumina MiSeq was employed. TRB rearrangements were amplified by multiplex PCR using a touch-down protocol with TRB-A and TRB-B primer pools mixed in one tube. Each CDR3 protein sequence appears as one entry after TCRdb reprocessed the reads, and no DNA is included. This sample's clone table shows fewer than 6,000 distinct CDR3 sequences. 34% of the sample goes to the ten largest clones. These sequences were also reported in another study, on T cell repertoires in aging, cancer and after chemotherapy.

The sample consisted of peripheral blood. The receptors derive from a human donor in good health.

This clonotype is medium-sized by frequency. The gene calls are TRBV6-6 and TRBJ2-1; TCRdb indicates TRBD1, and absent DNA this call remains unverified. The CDR3 is 17 residues long. Per the germline V gene, CDR1 is MNHNY and CDR2 is SVGAGI (reference sequence). The CDR3 region is CASRRWTGGRLYNEQFF.

The genes are TRBV11-1 and TRBJ2-3. This CDR3 is 15 amino acids long. Looked up from germline, CDR1 is SGHAT and CDR2 is FQDESV (reference sequence). Here the CDR3 reads CASRISGFDTDTQYF.

The chain recombines TRBV12-3 or TRBV12-4 with TRBJ2-1; TCRdb calls TRBD2, which cannot be checked without DNA. This CDR3 spans 14 amino acids. The CDR3 is CASRTSGIYNEQFF.

This sequence joins TRBV12-3 or TRBV12-4 and TRBJ1-5. This CDR3 region has 15 residues. This chain's CDR3 is CASGQTDYSNQPQHF.

The rearrangement uses TRBV6-1 and TRBJ1-4. The germline V gene encodes CDR1 MNHNS and CDR2 SASEGT. This CDR3 has 14 residues. The CDR3 protein is CASSGGGSGEKLFF.

The genes are TRBV18 and TRBJ2-7; the TCRdb D gene call, TRBD1, has no DNA to confirm it. This CDR3 region has 16 residues. Germline CDR1 KGHSH, CDR2 LQKENI. CDR3 sequence reads: CASSPRGQNLIYEQYF. The full variable domain, rest sourced from reference TRBV18 and TRBJ2-7, is NAGVMQNPRHLVRRRGQEARLRCSPMKGHSHVYWYRQLPEEGLKFMVYLQKENIIDESGMPKERFSAEFPKEGPSILRIQQVVRGDSAAYFCASSPRGQNLIYEQYFGPGTRLTVT.

The rearrangement links TRBV12-3 or TRBV12-4 to TRBJ2-1; TCRdb's D gene call, TRBD2, goes unchecked for lack of DNA. CDR3 length equals 14 residues. The CDR3: CASRLREDNNEQFF.

The chain carries TRBV6-5 and TRBJ2-7; TCRdb's D call of TRBD1 is untestable without DNA. This CDR3 spans 16 amino acids. Germline V gene data show CDR1 as MNHEY and CDR2 as SVGAGI. CDR3 amino acids: CASSYSRDTIAGEQYF.

This chain links TRBV24-1 with TRBJ2-3; the TCRdb D gene call, TRBD2, has no DNA to confirm it. In germline, CDR1 is KGHDR, CDR2 SFDVKD. This CDR3 has 15 residues. The CDR3 protein is CATSDPRGVKDTQYF.

Its frequency marks this clonotype as medium-sized (0.01 to 0.1%). The chain links TRBV29-1 to TRBJ1-2; there is no DNA to check the TCRdb D call of TRBD1. The CDR3 is 13 amino acids. Germline V gives CDR1 SQVTM, CDR2 ANQGSEA. The CDR3 sequence is CSVVRGTNYGYTF.

The chain's CDR3 is CASSYPRRAVRTEAFF. V is TRBV6-5 and J is TRBJ1-1. From germline, CDR1 is MNHEY and CDR2 SVGAGI. The CDR3 has 16 residues.

This clonotype is deemed medium-sized by its frequency. The chain recombines TRBV29-1 with TRBJ1-3. Germline values: CDR1 SQVTM, CDR2 ANQGSEA. This CDR3 comprises 12 residues. This CDR3 reads CSVRLSGNTIYF.

This clonotype shows up as medium-sized by frequency. This chain joins TRBV5-4 and TRBJ2-2; TCRdb's D gene call, TRBD2, goes unchecked for lack of DNA. The germline V gene encodes CDR1 SGHNT and CDR2 YYREEE (reference sequence). This CDR3 comprises 14 residues. The CDR3 is CASSTASAGGELFF.

The V call is TRBV6-6, the J call TRBJ1-1. Germline assignment: CDR1 MNHNY and CDR2 SVGAGI (reference sequence). CDR3 length: 13 residues. The CDR3 loop reads CASSLDRVWGAFF.

CDR3 residues: CAWSVRGYDQPQHF. The J gene is TRBJ1-5, the V gene TRBV30. The CDR3 has 14 amino acids. Looked up from germline, CDR1 is GTSNPN and CDR2 is SVGIG (reference sequence).

The chain is built from TRBV19 and TRBJ1-3; TCRdb calls TRBD1, which cannot be checked without DNA. This CDR3 has 15 residues. Germline CDR1 is LNHDA and CDR2 is SQIVND (reference sequence). The CDR3 is CASSMGRFSGNTIYF.

This clonotype is deemed medium-sized by its frequency. CDR3 region: CSAGDYNEQFF. The J gene is TRBJ2-1, the V gene TRBV29-1. There are 11 residues in the CDR3. Germline V lookup: CDR1 SQVTM, CDR2 ANQGSEA.

This chain connects TRBV30 to TRBJ1-6. This CDR3 has 15 amino acids. Germline CDR1 reads GTSNPN; CDR2 reads SVGIG (reference sequence). The CDR3 protein is CAWSVTWSANSPLHF. The full variable domain, rest sourced from reference TRBV30 and TRBJ1-6, is SQTIHQWPATLVQPVGSPLSLECTVEGTSNPNLYWYRQAAGRGLQLLFYSVGIGQISSEVPQNLSASRPQDRQFILSSKKLLLSDSGFYLCAWSVTWSANSPLHFGNGTRLTVT.

V and J are TRBV6-5 and TRBJ1-6; without DNA, the TCRdb call of TRBD1 cannot be checked. Germline V gene data show CDR1 as MNHEY and CDR2 as SVGAGI. The CDR3 covers 17 residues. The CDR3 here is CASSYSTAASGNSPLHF.

The gene calls are TRBV30 and TRBJ2-7; TCRdb gives TRBD1 as the D gene, but with no DNA this cannot be confirmed. The CDR3 has 14 amino acids. The germline CDR1 and CDR2 sequences are GTSNPN and SVGIG (reference sequence). This CDR3 is CAWSFGGGRYEQYF.

The rearrangement links TRBV5-1 to TRBJ1-1. The V gene's germline CDR1 is SGHRS and CDR2 YFSETQ. The CDR3 totals 14 residues. This chain's CDR3 is CASSRPNEDTEAFF.

This chain uses TRBV5-4 with TRBJ1-6; the TCRdb D gene call, TRBD1, has no DNA to confirm it. CDR1 is SGHNT, CDR2 YYREEE, per germline (reference sequence). The CDR3 is made up of 15 amino acids. The CDR3 loop reads CASSLTTGWESPLHF.

The chain links TRBV19 to TRBJ1-2; TCRdb's D call, TRBD1, is unchecked because there is no DNA. The CDR3 sequence is 17 residues long. Germline values: CDR1 LNHDA, CDR2 SQIVND (reference sequence). CDR3 region: CASRLQGGIPLDYGYTF.